The 32 T cell receptor beta chains presented below share a single source sample, sequenced in a study of patients and donors after allogeneic stem cell transplantation. MiXCR, applied by TCRdb to the RT-PCR reads, yields one record per CDR3 protein. The data contain about 87,000 distinct CDR3 sequences, roughly 5.1% of them seen just once; the ten biggest clones take up around 2.6%. Material: blood, either unsorted or a sorted T cell fraction (not recorded which). The receptor source for this set is a human donor who was either an allogeneic HSCT recipient or a stem cell or donor lymphocyte infusion donor (not recorded which). It is not recorded whose cells these are; they may come from a transplant donor.

This clonotype has a count of ten or more. This chain connects TRBV28 to TRBJ2-3; no definite D call. This CDR3 contains 15 residues. Trimming removed 3 bases from V and 4 bases from J, with 14 bases in between. Germline CDR1 reads MDHEN; CDR2 reads SYDVKM. The CDR3 DNA sequence: TGTGCCAGCAGTTTGGTAAGGGATTCCGCAGATACGCAGTATTTT. Amino acids: CASSLVRDSADTQYF.

The table lists this clonotype with many counts. The DNA of the CDR3 is TGTGCCAGCAGTGCTGAACTAGCGGGAGCCGGAGAGCAGTTCTTC. Residues: CASSAELAGAGEQFF. The chain links TRBV6-1 to TRBJ2-1; 11 bases line up with TRBD2. The CDR3 runs 15 residues. Losses at the gene ends were 4 bases for V and 10 bases for J; bases not matched to a gene: 9. Germline V gene sequence: CDR1 MNHNS, CDR2 SASEGT.

The DNA of the CDR3 is TGCGTCTCGCAGGGTCAATTCTACGAGCAGTACTTC. Protein sequence: CVSQGQFYEQYF. V is TRBV5-1 and J is TRBJ2-7; a weak D match, TRBD1 (5 bases). CDR3 size: 12 residues. Germline lookup yields CDR1 SGHRS and CDR2 YFSETQ.

In its sample, this clonotype was seen many times. The V and J genes are TRBV24-1 and TRBJ2-1; 9 bases line up with TRBD1. V gave up 9 bases and J gave up 3 bases; unmatched junction bases: 8. Germline loops: CDR1 KGHDR, CDR2 SFDVKD. The CDR3 has 15 amino acids. The CDR3 loop is CATGHTGGNYNEQFF. CDR3 nucleotides: TGTGCCACCGGACACACAGGGGGCAACTACAATGAGCAGTTCTTC.

This sequence joins TRBV20-1 and TRBJ2-5; D perhaps matches TRBD2 (7 bases). The CDR3 loop spans 16 amino acids. Germline CDR1 reads DFQATT; CDR2 reads SNEGSKA (reference sequence). The V and J ends lost 1 base and 4 bases respectively, with 19 bases between them. CDR3 sequence reads: CSARAPGLGGGETQYF. DNA for the CDR3: TGCAGTGCTAGAGCTCCCGGACTAGGGGGGGGAGAGACCCAGTACTTC.

Of note for this clonotype: A read error is possible here, since a much larger clone lies one base away. The chain employs TRBV5-4 and TRBJ1-6; 11 nucleotides agree with TRBD1. Per germline, CDR1 SGHNT and CDR2 YYREEE (reference sequence). This CDR3 is built from 16 residues. V was clipped by 5 bases and J by 6 bases; unmatched bases: 7. The CDR3 DNA is TGTGCCAGCAGGCCCGGACAGGGGGCTTCTAATTCACCCCTCCACTTT. Amino acid sequence: CASRPGQGASNSPLHF.

This clonotype was detected ten times or more. The chain employs TRBV7-8 and TRBJ1-2; 8 bases match TRBD1. This CDR3 has 15 amino acids. The trim removed 5 bases at V and 4 bases at J, leaving 9 bases unmatched. Germline-derived CDR1 and CDR2 are SGHVS and FQNEAQ. CDR3 residues: CASSPRDRSGYGYTF. Here the CDR3 DNA reads TGTGCCAGCAGCCCCCGGGACAGGTCAGGCTATGGCTACACCTTC.

Ten or more counts support this clonotype. CDR3: CASSFRLTGGETQYF. In nucleotides, the CDR3 is TGTGCCAGCAGCTTTAGACTCACAGGTGGGGAGACCCAGTACTTC. This chain uses TRBV13 with TRBJ2-5; TRBD1 might be the D (5 bases). This CDR3 has 15 residues. Trimming cost V 3 bases and J 5 bases, with 16 bases left between them. From germline, CDR1 is PRHDT and CDR2 FYEKMQ (reference sequence).

The chain links TRBV12-3 or TRBV12-4 to TRBJ1-1; TRBD1 aligns across 9 bases. The CDR3 covers 13 residues. J lost 2 bases, V lost 6 bases, and 1 base had no gene match. CDR3 region: CASRTGGNTEAFF. CDR3 bases: TGTGCCAGCAGAACAGGGGGCAACACTGAAGCTTTCTTT.

This clonotype was seen only a few times. The chain combines TRBV2 with TRBJ2-7; no clear D. From germline, CDR1 is SNHLY and CDR2 FYNNEI. V was cut by 4 bases and J by 3 bases, with 13 bases left in between. The CDR3 is made up of 14 amino acids. The CDR3 DNA reads as TGTGCCAGCAGTGGCCCAGGATCTGGCTACGAGCAGTACTTC. Protein sequence: CASSGPGSGYEQYF.

The table lists this clonotype with many counts. V and J are TRBV25-1 and TRBJ2-7, with 7 bases matching TRBD1. V trimming: 6 bases; J trimming: 7 bases; junction bases outside the gene matches: 6. There are 12 residues in the CDR3. Per germline, CDR1 MGHDK and CDR2 SYGVNS. The DNA of the CDR3 is TGTGCCAGCAGCCGGGACAGAGGAGAGCAGTACTTC. It is translated as CASSRDRGEQYF.

The chain is built from TRBV19 and TRBJ1-1; D not certain. The CDR3 is 13 residues long. Per germline, CDR1 LNHDA and CDR2 SQIVND (reference sequence). Trimming took 3 bases from V and 4 from J, leaving 9 bases between them. The CDR3 loop is CASSMSGATEAFF. CDR3 nucleotide sequence: TGTGCCAGTAGTATGTCGGGAGCCACTGAAGCTTTCTTT.

In its sample, this clonotype was seen a few times. The V and J genes are TRBV5-5 and TRBJ2-2; TRBD2 matches at 8 bases. This CDR3 contains 17 residues. Trimming took 1 base from V and 2 from J; bases not matched to a gene: 7. Germline values: CDR1 SGHKS, CDR2 YYEKEE (reference sequence). CDR3 DNA sequence: TGTGCCAGCAGCTTGTCGGCTAGCGGGCTTAACACCGGGGAGCTGTTTTTT. The encoded protein is CASSLSASGLNTGELFF. Full variable domain (outside the CDR3, taken from reference TRBV5-5 and TRBJ2-2): DAGVTQSPTHLIKTRGQQVTLRCSPISGHKSVSWYQQVLGQGPQFIFQYYEKEERGRGNFPDRFSARQFPNYSSELNVNALLLGDSALYLCASSLSASGLNTGELFFGEGSRLTVL.

This clonotype was seen at least ten times. CDR3 sequence: CASSQDGGRGETQYF. The CDR3 nucleotides read TGTGCCAGCAGCCAAGATGGCGGGAGAGGAGAGACCCAGTACTTC. The gene calls are TRBV3-1 and TRBJ2-5; 7 bases line up with TRBD2. V gave up 0 bases and J gave up 4 bases; unmatched junction bases: 5. The V gene's germline CDR1 is LGHDT and CDR2 YNNKEL (reference sequence). CDR3 length: 15 amino acids.

This clonotype was found a few times. The V gene is TRBV18, the J gene TRBJ2-2; D is perhaps TRBD1 (7 bases). Per the germline V gene, CDR1 is KGHSH and CDR2 is LQKENI. V was clipped by 2 bases and J by 6 bases, with 13 bases between them. This CDR3 comprises 15 residues. The DNA of the CDR3 is TGTGCCAGCTCACCAAGACAGGGCGGGGCCGGGGAGCTGTTTTTT. It specifies CASSPRQGGAGELFF.

In this sample, this clonotype turned up many times. The J gene is TRBJ2-1, the V gene TRBV3-1, with a tentative D call TRBD2 (7 bases). V was clipped by 6 bases and J by 5 bases, with 17 bases between them. The length of the CDR3 is 15 residues. Germline lookup yields CDR1 LGHDT and CDR2 YNNKEL (reference sequence). Written as DNA, the CDR3 is TGTGCCAGCAGACGGGGGGCTAGCGGAAACAATGAGCAGTTCTTC. This sequence encodes CASRRGASGNNEQFF.

This clonotype showed up many times. The V call is TRBV20-1, the J call TRBJ1-6; D may be TRBD1 (6 bases). Germline V gives CDR1 DFQATT, CDR2 SNEGSKA (reference sequence). The germline V and J ends were trimmed by 6 bases and 4 bases, with 10 bases remaining between them. The CDR3 runs to 13 residues. The CDR3 reads CSALGQYNSPLHF. CDR3 coding DNA: TGCAGTGCCCTAGGACAGTATAATTCACCCCTCCACTTT.

The CDR3 is CASSLDGGALYGYTF. In DNA form, the CDR3 reads TGTGCCAGCAGCTTAGATGGGGGGGCCCTCTATGGCTACACCTTC. The genes are TRBV7-9 and TRBJ1-2, with a possible D match to TRBD1 (6 bases). CDR1 and CDR2 (germline): SEHNR, FQNEAQ (reference sequence). The CDR3 has 15 residues. V dropped 1 base and J dropped 4 bases, with 13 bases sitting between them.

This clonotype was observed at least ten times. The J gene is TRBJ2-7, the V gene TRBV11-2, with 8 bases identical to TRBD1. In germline, CDR1 is SGHAT, CDR2 FQNNGV. J was trimmed by 7 bases and V by 1 base; bases with no gene match: 6. The CDR3 is 14 amino acids. The CDR3 nucleotides read TGTGCCAGCAGCTTAGGGACAGGGTTCGGTGAGCAGTACTTC. This encodes CASSLGTGFGEQYF.

This clonotype was counted ten times or more. The V and J genes are TRBV29-1 and TRBJ2-5; 8 nucleotides agree with TRBD2. Per germline, CDR1 SQVTM and CDR2 ANQGSEA. Trimming at V came to 3 bases and at J to 5 bases, leaving 8 bases not matched to a gene. The CDR3 consists of 14 residues. The CDR3 region is CSVDAGGIRETQYF. CDR3 in DNA: TGCAGCGTTGATGCGGGGGGAATTCGGGAGACCCAGTACTTC.

Many counts were recorded for this clonotype. The V call is TRBV30, the J call TRBJ2-7; 8 bases line up with TRBD2. V gave up 7 bases and J gave up 7 bases; unmatched junction bases: 15. CDR1 is GTSNPN, CDR2 SVGIG, per germline (reference sequence). The CDR3 is made up of 14 amino acids. The CDR3 loop reads CAFRKSGSEGEQYF. DNA of the CDR3: TGTGCCTTCCGTAAAAGCGGGAGCGAGGGAGAGCAGTACTTC.

The rearrangement uses TRBV7-6 and TRBJ2-1; tentatively, D is TRBD2 (6 bases). Deletions cut 1 base from V and 2 bases from J, with 9 bases between. The germline V gene has CDR1 SGHVS and CDR2 FNYEAQ. CDR3 size: 15 residues. In DNA, the CDR3 is TGTGCCAGCAGCTTAGTGGCGGGGCCCTACAATGAGCAGTTCTTC. It is translated as CASSLVAGPYNEQFF.

This clonotype was observed a handful of times. The chain is built from TRBV5-4 and TRBJ2-5; D is ambiguous. This CDR3 has 16 residues. Trimming stripped 3 bases from V and 0 bases from J, with 15 bases between. Germline V gene data show CDR1 as SGHNT and CDR2 as YYREEE (reference sequence). DNA of the CDR3: TGTGCCAGCAGCTGGGGTCAGACTGGGAACCAAGAGACCCAGTACTTC. Translated: CASSWGQTGNQETQYF.

With regard to this clonotype: Since a much larger clone is just one base distant, this may be a read error. The chain combines TRBV18 with TRBJ1-4; D remains ambiguous. This CDR3 is built from 14 residues. CDR1 and CDR2 from the germline V gene are KGHSH and LQKENI. DNA of the CDR3: TGTGCCAGCTCACCGGGATGGAGAGATGAAGAACTGTTTTTT. Translation: CASSPGWRDEELFF.

This clonotype was counted ten times or more. This sequence joins TRBV3-1 and TRBJ2-3; no definite D call. Germline CDR1 and CDR2: LGHDT and YNNKEL (reference sequence). This CDR3 is built from 14 residues. Trimming removed 2 bases from V and 4 bases from J, with 10 bases in between. The CDR3 DNA reads TGTGCCAGCAGCCAACGATGGGGTGCAGATACGCAGTATTTT. Translated: CASSQRWGADTQYF.

At least ten counts were recorded for this clonotype. V gene TRBV18 combines with J gene TRBJ2-6; D uncertain. Trimming took off 3 bases at V and 0 bases at J, with 3 bases between the two ends. CDR3 length: 14 residues. The germline gives CDR1 KGHSH, CDR2 LQKENI. The CDR3 loop is CASSPGSGANVLTF. The CDR3, as DNA: TGTGCCAGCTCACCCGGCTCTGGGGCCAACGTCCTGACTTTC. Full variable domain (rest looked up from reference TRBV18 and TRBJ2-6): NAGVMQNPRHLVRRRGQEARLRCSPMKGHSHVYWYRQLPEEGLKFMVYLQKENIIDESGMPKERFSAEFPKEGPSILRIQQVVRGDSAAYFCASSPGSGANVLTFGAGSRLTVL.

This clonotype was seen at least ten times. The chain has TRBV4-2 and TRBJ1-5; D possibly corresponds to TRBD1 (6 bases). V dropped 4 bases and J dropped 3 bases, with 13 bases sitting between them. The CDR3 contains 15 residues. Per germline, CDR1 LGHNA and CDR2 YNFKEQ. The CDR3 DNA reads TGTGCCAGCAGCCTACAAATGGGGGCCAATCAGCCCCAGCATTTT. It is translated as CASSLQMGANQPQHF.

This clonotype showed up many times. The genes are TRBV20-1 and TRBJ1-1; TRBD1 matches at 8 bases. The CDR3 spans 14 residues. Germline V gene lookup returns CDR1 DFQATT and CDR2 SNEGSKA (reference sequence). V lost 0 bases to trimming and J lost 6 bases; unmatched junction nucleotides: 6. The CDR3 bases are TGCAGTGCTAGAGAAGGGACAGGTATCGCTGAAGCTTTCTTT. Its translation: CSAREGTGIAEAFF.

The table lists this clonotype with a few counts. V gene TRBV7-6 combines with J gene TRBJ1-1, with D possibly matching TRBD1 (5 bases). The CDR3 totals 13 residues. In germline, CDR1 is SGHVS, CDR2 FNYEAQ. V was clipped by 2 bases and J by 7 bases, with 11 bases between them. CDR3 nucleotides: TGTGCCAGCAGCTTATATTCGCAGGGTGAAGCTTTCTTT. It translates to CASSLYSQGEAFF.

This clonotype came up many times. The genes are TRBV5-1 and TRBJ2-3; maybe TRBD1 (6 bases). The germline V gene has CDR1 SGHRS and CDR2 YFSETQ. V shed 0 bases and J shed 2 bases, with 13 bases lying between them. This CDR3 region has 16 residues. CDR3 in amino acids: CASSLGYGTSTDTQYF. The CDR3, as DNA: TGCGCCAGCAGCTTGGGGTATGGGACATCCACAGATACGCAGTATTTT.

This clonotype appeared many times. The chain carries TRBV20-1 and TRBJ1-2; D call uncertain. V dropped 1 base and J dropped 0 bases, with 3 bases sitting between them. Germline loops: CDR1 DFQATT, CDR2 SNEGSKA (reference sequence). The CDR3 covers 12 residues. CDR3 sequence reads: CSARGANYGYTF. The CDR3 bases are TGCAGTGCTAGAGGGGCTAACTATGGCTACACCTTC.

This clonotype was seen many times. The rearrangement joins TRBV5-1 to TRBJ2-1, with 7 bases lining up with TRBD2. Germline-derived CDR1 and CDR2 are SGHRS and YFSETQ. This CDR3 region has 16 residues. With V trimmed by 0 bases and J by 5 bases, 8 bases remained unmatched. CDR3 in amino acids: CASSLGGSGADNEQFF. DNA for the CDR3: TGCGCCAGCAGCTTGGGTGGGAGCGGGGCAGACAATGAGCAGTTCTTC.